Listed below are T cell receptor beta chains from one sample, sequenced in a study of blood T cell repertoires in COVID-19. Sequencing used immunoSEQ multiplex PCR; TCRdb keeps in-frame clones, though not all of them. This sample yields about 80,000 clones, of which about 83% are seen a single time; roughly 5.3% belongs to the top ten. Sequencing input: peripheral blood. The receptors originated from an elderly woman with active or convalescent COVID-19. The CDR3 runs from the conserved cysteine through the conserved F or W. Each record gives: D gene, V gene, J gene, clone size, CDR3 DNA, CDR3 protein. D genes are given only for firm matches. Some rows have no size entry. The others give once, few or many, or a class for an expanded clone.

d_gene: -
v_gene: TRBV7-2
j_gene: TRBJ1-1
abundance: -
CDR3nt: TGTGCCAGCGGCGGGGAGGCGAACACTGAAGCTTTCTTT
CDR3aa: CASGGEANTEAFF

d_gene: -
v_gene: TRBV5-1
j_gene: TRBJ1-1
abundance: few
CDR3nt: TGCGCCAGCAGCGTGACAGTGAACACTGAAGCTTTCTTT
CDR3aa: CASSVTVNTEAFF

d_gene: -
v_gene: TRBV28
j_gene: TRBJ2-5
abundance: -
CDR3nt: TGTGCCAGCAGTTTTCCCGGCGGGGGCAGGGAGACCCAGTACTTC
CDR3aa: CASSFPGGGRETQYF

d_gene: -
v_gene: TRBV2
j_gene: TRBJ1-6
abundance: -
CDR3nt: TGTGCCAGCAGTGAGGAGTCGGGCTCCTATAATTCACCCCTCCACTTT
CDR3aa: CASSEESGSYNSPLHF

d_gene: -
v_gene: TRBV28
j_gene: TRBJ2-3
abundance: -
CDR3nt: TGTGCCAGCAGTACACCTAGCACAGATACGCAGTATTTT
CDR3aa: CASSTPSTDTQYF

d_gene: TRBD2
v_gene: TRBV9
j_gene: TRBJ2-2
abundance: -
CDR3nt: TGTGCCAGCAGCGTCACAGCGGGGGGATACACCGGGGAGCTGTTTTTT
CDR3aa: CASSVTAGGYTGELFF

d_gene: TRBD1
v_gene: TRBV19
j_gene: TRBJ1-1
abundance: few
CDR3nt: TGTGCCAGTAGTCTAAGCATAGGGGGACAGGGGGCGGTCGAAGCTTTCTTT
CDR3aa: CASSLSIGGQGAVEAFF

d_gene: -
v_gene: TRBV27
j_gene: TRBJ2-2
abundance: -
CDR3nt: TGTGCCAGCAGTTTACCGGGAATGGACCCCGGGGAGCTGTTTTTT
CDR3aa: CASSLPGMDPGELFF

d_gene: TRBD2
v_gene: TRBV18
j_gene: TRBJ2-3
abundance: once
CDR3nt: TGTGCCAGCTCACCGGTTGCGGGAGGCACAGATACGCAGTATTTT
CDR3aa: CASSPVAGGTDTQYF

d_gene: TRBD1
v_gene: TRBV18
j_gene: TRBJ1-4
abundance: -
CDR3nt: TGTGCCAGCTCCCCTACAGGGGCGGGCGGAGCAACTAATGAAAAACTGTTTTTT
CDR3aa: CASSPTGAGGATNEKLFF

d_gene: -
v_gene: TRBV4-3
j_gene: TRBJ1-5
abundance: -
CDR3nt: TGCGCCAGCAGCCAAGATATGGGAGGCAATCAGCCCCAGCATTTT
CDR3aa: CASSQDMGGNQPQHF

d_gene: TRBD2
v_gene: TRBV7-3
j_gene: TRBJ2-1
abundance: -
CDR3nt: TGTGCCAGCAGCTTAATAGGGTCTAGCGGGGGTAAATACAATGAGCAGTTCTTC
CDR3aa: CASSLIGSSGGKYNEQFF

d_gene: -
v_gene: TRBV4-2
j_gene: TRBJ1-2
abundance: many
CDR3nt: TGTGCCAGCAGCCAAGTGGTGCCAGGGGCTAACTATGGCTACACCTTC
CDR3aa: CASSQVVPGANYGYTF

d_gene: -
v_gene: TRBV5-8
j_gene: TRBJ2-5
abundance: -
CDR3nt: TGTGCCAGCAGCTTGGCCTTGGGGCTTGTCCAAGAGACCCAGTACTTC
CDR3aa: CASSLALGLVQETQYF

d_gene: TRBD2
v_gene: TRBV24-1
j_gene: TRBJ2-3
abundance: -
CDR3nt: TGTGCCACCAGTGATATAGCGGGGGGGGAGGATACGCAGTATTTT
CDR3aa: CATSDIAGGEDTQYF

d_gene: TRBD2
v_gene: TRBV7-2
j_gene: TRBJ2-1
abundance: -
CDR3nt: TGTGCCAGCAGCTTAGAACTAGCGGGGGATAGGGAGCAGTTCTTC
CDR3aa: CASSLELAGDREQFF

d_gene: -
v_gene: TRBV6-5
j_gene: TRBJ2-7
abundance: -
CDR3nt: TGTGCCAGCAGTTACTCATCCAGGGGGGACTACGAGCAGTACTTC
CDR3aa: CASSYSSRGDYEQYF

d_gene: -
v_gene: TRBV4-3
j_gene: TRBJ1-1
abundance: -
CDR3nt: TGCGCCAGCAGCCAAGATCCCATGAACACTGAAGCTTTCTTT
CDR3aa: CASSQDPMNTEAFF

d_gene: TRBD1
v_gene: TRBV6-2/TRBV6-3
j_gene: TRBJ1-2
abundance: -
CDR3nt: TGTGCCAGCAGTTACTCGAGACAGGGGAACTATGGCTACACCTTC
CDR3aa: CASSYSRQGNYGYTF

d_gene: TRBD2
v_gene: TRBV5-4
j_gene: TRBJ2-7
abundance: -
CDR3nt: TGTGCCAGCAGCTCCGGGAGCGGGAGGGCCGAGTACGAGCAGTACTTC
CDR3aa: CASSSGSGRAEYEQYF

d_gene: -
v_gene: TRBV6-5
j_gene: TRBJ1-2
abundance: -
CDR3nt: TGTGCCAGTCGGGAGGGAGTGAAGGGCTACACCTTC
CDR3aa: CASREGVKGYTF

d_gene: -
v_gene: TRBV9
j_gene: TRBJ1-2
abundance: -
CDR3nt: TGTGCCAGCAGCGTCGGGACACAAGGGACTAACTATGGCTACACCTTC
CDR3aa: CASSVGTQGTNYGYTF

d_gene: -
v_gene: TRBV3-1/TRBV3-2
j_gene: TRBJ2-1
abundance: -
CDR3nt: TGTGCCAGCAGCCAAGAACGGAGTGAGCAGTTCTTC
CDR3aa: CASSQERSEQFF

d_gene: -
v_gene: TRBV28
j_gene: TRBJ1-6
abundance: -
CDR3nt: TGTGCCAGCAGTTTAAGGAGGGAACCCTATAATTCACCCCTCCACTTT
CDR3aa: CASSLRREPYNSPLHF

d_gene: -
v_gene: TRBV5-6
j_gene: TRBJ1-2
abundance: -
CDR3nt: TGTGCCAGCAGCTTGGGACAGAACTATGGCTACACCTTC
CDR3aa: CASSLGQNYGYTF

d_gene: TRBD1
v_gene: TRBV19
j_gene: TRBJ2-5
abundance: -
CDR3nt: TGTGCCAGTAGTCCGAGTGGACAGGGGATGGTGACCCAGTACTTC
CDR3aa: CASSPSGQGMVTQYF

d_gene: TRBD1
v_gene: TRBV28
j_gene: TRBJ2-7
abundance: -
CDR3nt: TGTGCCAGCAGTCATTTCCAGGGGGCAGTATACGAGCAGTACTTC
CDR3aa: CASSHFQGAVYEQYF

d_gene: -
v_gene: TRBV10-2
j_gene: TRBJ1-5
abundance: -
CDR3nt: TGCGCCAGCAGAAAGGACGGTTCGGGGCAGCCCCAGCATTTT
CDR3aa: CASRKDGSGQPQHF

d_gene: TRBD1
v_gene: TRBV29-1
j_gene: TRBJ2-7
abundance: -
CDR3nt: TGCAGCGTTGAGCGACAGGGGGCCTACGAGCAGTACTTC
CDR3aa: CSVERQGAYEQYF

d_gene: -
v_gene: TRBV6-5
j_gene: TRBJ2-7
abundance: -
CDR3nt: TGTGCCAGCAGTTCACTACGGGAGCAGTACTTC
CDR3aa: CASSSLREQYF

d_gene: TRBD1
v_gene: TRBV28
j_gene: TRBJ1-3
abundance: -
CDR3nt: TGTGCCAGCAGTCCCCTACGGACAGGGGGTACCGGAAACACCATATATTTT
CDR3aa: CASSPLRTGGTGNTIYF

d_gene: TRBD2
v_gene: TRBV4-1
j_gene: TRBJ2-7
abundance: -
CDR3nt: TGCGCCAGCAGCCGGGGACTAGCGGCCTCCTACGAGCAGTACTTC
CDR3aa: CASSRGLAASYEQYF

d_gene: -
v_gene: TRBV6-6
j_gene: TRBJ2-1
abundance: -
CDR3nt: TGTGCCAGCAGTTACGGGCGGGGTCCAGACAGATCAGAGCAGTTCTTC
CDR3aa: CASSYGRGPDRSEQFF

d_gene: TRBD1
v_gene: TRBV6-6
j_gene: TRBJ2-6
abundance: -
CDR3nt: TGTGCCAGCAGCGCCGCCCCCGGGACAGGGGCAGGGTCTGGGGCCAACGTCCTGACTTTC
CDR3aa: CASSAAPGTGAGSGANVLTF

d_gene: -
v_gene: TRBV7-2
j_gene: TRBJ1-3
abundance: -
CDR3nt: TGTGCCAGCAGCTCTAACGTGATCAACACCATATATTTT
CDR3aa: CASSSNVINTIYF

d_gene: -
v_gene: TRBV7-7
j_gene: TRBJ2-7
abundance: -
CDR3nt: TGTGCTAGCAGCTTCGAGGTAGCGGCCGAGCAGTACTTC
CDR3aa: CASSFEVAAEQYF

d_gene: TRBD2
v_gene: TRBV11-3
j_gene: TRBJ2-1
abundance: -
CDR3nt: TGTGCCAGCAGCGTGGGAGGGGCCAACAATGAGCAGTTCTTC
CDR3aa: CASSVGGANNEQFF

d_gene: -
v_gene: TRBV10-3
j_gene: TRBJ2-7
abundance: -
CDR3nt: TGTGCCATCAGTGAGTTTGCAGGGAAAAGCGAGCAGTACTTC
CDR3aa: CAISEFAGKSEQYF

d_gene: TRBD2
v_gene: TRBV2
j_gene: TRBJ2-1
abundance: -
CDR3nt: TGTGCCAGCAGTACCGAGGGAGGGAGGGTTGAGCAGTTCTTC
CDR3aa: CASSTEGGRVEQFF

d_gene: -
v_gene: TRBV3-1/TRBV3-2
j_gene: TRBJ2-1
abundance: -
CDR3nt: TGTGCCAGCAGCCAAGCTCCCCAGGGGTATGAGCAGTTCTTC
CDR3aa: CASSQAPQGYEQFF

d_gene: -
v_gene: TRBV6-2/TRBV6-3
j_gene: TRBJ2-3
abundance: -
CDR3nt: TGTGCCAGCAGCCTTCACCAGTATACGCAGTATTTT
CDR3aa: CASSLHQYTQYF

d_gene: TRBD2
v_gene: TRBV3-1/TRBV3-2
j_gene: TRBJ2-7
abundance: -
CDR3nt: TGTGCCAGCAGTCGGGGGAGGGGCGAGCAGTACTTC
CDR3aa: CASSRGRGEQYF

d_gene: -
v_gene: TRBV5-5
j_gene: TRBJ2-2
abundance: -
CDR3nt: TGTGCCAGCAGCTTGGAAACCTCTCGCGACGGGGAGCTGTTTTTT
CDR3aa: CASSLETSRDGELFF

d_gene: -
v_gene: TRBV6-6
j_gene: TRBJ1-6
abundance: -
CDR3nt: TGTGCCAGCAGTTACCAGGGTTTGGGGTCACCCCTCCACTTT
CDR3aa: CASSYQGLGSPLHF

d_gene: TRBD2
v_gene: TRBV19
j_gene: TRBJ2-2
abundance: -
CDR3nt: TGTGCCAGTAGACAACTAGCGGGGGCCTTCACCGGGGAGCTGTTTTTT
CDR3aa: CASRQLAGAFTGELFF

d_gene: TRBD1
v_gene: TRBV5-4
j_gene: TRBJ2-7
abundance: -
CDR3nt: TGTGCCAGCAGCACCCTAGGGGGCCCATCCTACGAGCAGTACTTC
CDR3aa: CASSTLGGPSYEQYF

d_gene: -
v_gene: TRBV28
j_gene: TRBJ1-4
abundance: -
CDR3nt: TGTGCCAGCAGTACCCCCGGGGGGCAACGGGAAAAACTGTTTTTT
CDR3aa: CASSTPGGQREKLFF

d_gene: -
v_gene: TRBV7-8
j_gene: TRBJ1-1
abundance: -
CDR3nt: TGTGCCAGCAGCCAGAGGGAGGGAAGCACTGAAGCTTTCTTT
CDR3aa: CASSQREGSTEAFF

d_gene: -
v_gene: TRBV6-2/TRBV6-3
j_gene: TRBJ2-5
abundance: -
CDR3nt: TGTGCCAGCAGTTACCCCGGACAGTACCAAGAGACCCAGTACTTC
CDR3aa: CASSYPGQYQETQYF

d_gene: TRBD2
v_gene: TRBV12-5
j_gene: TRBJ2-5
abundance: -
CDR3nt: TGTGCTAGTGGTTTGGTACTCAAGCGGGGGGGCCTTGGAGAGACCCAGTACTTC
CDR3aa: CASGLVLKRGGLGETQYF

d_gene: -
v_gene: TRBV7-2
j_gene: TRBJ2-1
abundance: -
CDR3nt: TGTGCCAGCAGCCCGACGCCTCTGGGCAACGAGCAGTTCTTC
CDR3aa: CASSPTPLGNEQFF

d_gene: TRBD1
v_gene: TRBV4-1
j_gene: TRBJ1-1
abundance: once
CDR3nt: TGCGCCAGCAGCCAAGGGGACAGGAGAAACACTGAAGCTTTCTTT
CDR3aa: CASSQGDRRNTEAFF

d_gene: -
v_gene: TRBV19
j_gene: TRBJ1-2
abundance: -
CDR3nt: TGTGCCAGTAGTATAGGGCCCCGCTATGGCTACACCTTC
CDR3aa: CASSIGPRYGYTF

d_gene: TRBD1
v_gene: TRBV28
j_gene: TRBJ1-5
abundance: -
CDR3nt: TGTGCCATCAGCCATACCCAGGGGGATGGGGGTCAGCCCCAGCATTTT
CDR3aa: CAISHTQGDGGQPQHF

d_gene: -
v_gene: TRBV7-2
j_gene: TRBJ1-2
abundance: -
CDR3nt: TGTGCCAGCAGCTTAGGACAGACTAACTATGGCTACACCTTC
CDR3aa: CASSLGQTNYGYTF

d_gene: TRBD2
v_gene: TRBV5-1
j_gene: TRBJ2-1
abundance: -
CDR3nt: TGCGCCAGCAGCGGCGGGACTAGCGGATACAATGAGCAGTTCTTC
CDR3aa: CASSGGTSGYNEQFF

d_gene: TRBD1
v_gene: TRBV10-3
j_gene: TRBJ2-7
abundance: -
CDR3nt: TGTGCCATCGGGACGACAGGGGTGAGGGAGCAGTACTTC
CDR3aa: CAIGTTGVREQYF